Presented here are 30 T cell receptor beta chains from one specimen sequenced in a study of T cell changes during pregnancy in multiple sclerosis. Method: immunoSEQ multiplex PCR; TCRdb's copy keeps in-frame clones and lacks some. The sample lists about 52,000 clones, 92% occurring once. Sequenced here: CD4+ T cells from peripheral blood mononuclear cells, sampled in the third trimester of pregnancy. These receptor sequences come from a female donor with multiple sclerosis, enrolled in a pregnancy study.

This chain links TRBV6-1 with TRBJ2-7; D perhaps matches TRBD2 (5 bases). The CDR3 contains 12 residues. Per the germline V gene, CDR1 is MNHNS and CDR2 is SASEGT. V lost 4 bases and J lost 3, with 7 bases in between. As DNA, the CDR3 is TGTGCCAGCAGTGTAGAGGGCTACGAGCAGTACTTC. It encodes CASSVEGYEQYF.

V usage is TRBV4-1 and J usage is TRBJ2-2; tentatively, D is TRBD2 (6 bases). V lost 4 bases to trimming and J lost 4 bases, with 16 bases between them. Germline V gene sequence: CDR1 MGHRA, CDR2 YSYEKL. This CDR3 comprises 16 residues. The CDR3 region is CASSRSGGDPTGELFF. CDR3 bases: TGCGCCAGCAGCCGATCTGGCGGGGACCCCACCGGGGAGCTGTTTTTT.

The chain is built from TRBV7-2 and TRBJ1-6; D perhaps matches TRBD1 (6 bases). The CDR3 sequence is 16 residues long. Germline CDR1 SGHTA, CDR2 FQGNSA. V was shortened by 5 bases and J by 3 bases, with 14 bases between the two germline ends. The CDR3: CASSRGGAVYNSPLHF. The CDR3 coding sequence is TGTGCCAGCAGCCGGGGGGGGGCTGTCTATAATTCACCCCTCCACTTT.

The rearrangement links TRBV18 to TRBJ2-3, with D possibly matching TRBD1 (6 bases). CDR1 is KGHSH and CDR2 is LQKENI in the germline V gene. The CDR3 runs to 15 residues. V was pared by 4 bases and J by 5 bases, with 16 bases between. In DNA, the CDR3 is TGTGCCAGCTCACAGACAGGAGTAGGAAAAGATACGCAGTATTTT. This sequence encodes CASSQTGVGKDTQYF.

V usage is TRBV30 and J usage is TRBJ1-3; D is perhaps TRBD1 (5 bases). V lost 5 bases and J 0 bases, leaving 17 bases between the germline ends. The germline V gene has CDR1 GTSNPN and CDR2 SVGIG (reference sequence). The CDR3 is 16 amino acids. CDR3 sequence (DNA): TGTGCCTGGGGGAGGGGCCTTCCCGCCTCTGGAAACACCATATATTTT. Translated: CAWGRGLPASGNTIYF.

In DNA form, the CDR3 reads TGTGCCAGCAGCTTATCGGACAGGGTCGGATACGAGCAGTACTTC. The encoded protein is CASSLSDRVGYEQYF. V gene TRBV5-4 combines with J gene TRBJ2-7; TRBD1 matches 8 bases. This CDR3 has 15 residues. V trimming: 2 bases; J trimming: 4 bases; junction bases outside the gene matches: 8. CDR1 is SGHNT and CDR2 is YYREEE in the germline V gene (reference sequence).

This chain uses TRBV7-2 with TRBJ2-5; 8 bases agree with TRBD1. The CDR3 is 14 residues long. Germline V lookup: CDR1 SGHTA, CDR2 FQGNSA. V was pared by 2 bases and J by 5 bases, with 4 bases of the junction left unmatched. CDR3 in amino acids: CASSLMAGGETQYF. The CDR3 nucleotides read TGTGCCAGCAGCTTAATGGCAGGGGGCGAGACCCAGTACTTC.

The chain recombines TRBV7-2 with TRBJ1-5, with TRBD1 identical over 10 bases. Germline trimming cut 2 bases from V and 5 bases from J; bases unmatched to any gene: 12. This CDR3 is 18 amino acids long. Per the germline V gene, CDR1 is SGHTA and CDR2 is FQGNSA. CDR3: CASSLPQAGTGVHQPQHF. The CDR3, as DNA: TGTGCCAGCAGCTTACCTCAGGCCGGGACAGGGGTACATCAGCCCCAGCATTTT.

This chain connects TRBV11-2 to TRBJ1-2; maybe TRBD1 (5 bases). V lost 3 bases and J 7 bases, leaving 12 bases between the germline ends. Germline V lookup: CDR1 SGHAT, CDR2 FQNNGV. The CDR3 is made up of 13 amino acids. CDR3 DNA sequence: TGTGCCAGCAGCTTCGGAGGGGCGGGTGGCTACACCTTC. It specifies CASSFGGAGGYTF.

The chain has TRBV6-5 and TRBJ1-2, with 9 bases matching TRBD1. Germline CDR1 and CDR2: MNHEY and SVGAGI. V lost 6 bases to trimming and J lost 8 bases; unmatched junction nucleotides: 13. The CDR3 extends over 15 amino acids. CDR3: CASSLDPTGGDGYTF. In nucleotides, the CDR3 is TGTGCCAGCAGCCTCGACCCGACAGGGGGAGACGGCTACACCTTC.

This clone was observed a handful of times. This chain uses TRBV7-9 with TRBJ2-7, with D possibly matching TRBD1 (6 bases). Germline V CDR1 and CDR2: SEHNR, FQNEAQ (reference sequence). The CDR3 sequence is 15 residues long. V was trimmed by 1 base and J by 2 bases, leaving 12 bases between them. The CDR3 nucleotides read TGTGCCAGCAGCTTAGACAGGGTTGGGGCCTACGAGCAGTACTTC. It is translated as CASSLDRVGAYEQYF.

The CDR3 bases are TGTGCCAGCTCATTAACGGGACTCTCGAGCTCTGGAAACACCATATATTTT. It translates to CASSLTGLSSSGNTIYF. This chain joins TRBV18 and TRBJ1-3; weak D call: TRBD1 (5 bases). Germline CDR1 and CDR2: KGHSH and LQKENI. V lost 5 bases and J lost 0, with 17 bases in between. The CDR3 contains 17 residues.

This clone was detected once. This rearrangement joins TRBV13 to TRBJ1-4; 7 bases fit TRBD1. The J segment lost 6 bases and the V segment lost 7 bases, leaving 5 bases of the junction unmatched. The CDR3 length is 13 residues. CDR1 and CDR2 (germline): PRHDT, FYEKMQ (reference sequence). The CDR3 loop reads CASTRQGDEKLFF. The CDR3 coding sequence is TGTGCCAGCACGCGACAGGGCGATGAAAAACTGTTTTTT.

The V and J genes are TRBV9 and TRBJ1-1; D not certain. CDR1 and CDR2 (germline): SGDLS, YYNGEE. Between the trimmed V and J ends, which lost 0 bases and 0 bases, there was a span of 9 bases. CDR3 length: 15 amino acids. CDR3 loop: CASSVASTVNTEAFF. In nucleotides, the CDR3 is TGTGCCAGCAGCGTAGCGAGCACGGTGAACACTGAAGCTTTCTTT. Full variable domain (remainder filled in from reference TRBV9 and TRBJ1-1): DSGVTQTPKHLITATGQRVTLRCSPRSGDLSVYWYQQSLDQGLQFLIQYYNGEERAKGNILERFSAQQFPDLHSELNLSSLELGDSALYFCASSVASTVNTEAFFGQGTRLTVV.

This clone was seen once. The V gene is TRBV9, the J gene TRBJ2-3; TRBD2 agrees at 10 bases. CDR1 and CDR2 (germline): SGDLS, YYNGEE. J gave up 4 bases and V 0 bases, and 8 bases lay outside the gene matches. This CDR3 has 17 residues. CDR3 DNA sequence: TGTGCCAGCAGCGTAGGTCCAGCGGGGGGGGTGGCAGATACGCAGTATTTT. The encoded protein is CASSVGPAGGVADTQYF. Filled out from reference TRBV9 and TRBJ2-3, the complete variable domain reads DSGVTQTPKHLITATGQRVTLRCSPRSGDLSVYWYQQSLDQGLQFLIQYYNGEERAKGNILERFSAQQFPDLHSELNLSSLELGDSALYFCASSVGPAGGVADTQYFGPGTRLTVL.

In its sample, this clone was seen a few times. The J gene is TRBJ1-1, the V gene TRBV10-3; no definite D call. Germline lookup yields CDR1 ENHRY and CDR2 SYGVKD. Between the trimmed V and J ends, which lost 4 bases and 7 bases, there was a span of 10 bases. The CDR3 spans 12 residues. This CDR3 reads CAISGGGGEAFF. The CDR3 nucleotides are TGTGCCATCAGTGGCGGAGGCGGTGAAGCTTTCTTT.

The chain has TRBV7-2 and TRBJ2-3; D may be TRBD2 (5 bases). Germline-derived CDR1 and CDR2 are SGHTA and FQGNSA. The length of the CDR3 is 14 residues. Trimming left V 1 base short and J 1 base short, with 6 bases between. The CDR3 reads CASSLDGGTDTQYF. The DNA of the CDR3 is TGTGCCAGCAGCTTAGACGGGGGCACAGATACGCAGTATTTT.

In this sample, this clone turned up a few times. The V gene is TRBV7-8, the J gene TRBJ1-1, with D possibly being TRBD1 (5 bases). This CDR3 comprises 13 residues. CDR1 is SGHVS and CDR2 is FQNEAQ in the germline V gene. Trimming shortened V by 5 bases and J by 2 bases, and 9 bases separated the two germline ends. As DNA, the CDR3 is TGTGCCAGCAGCCAAGGGGCTAACACTGAAGCTTTCTTT. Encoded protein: CASSQGANTEAFF.

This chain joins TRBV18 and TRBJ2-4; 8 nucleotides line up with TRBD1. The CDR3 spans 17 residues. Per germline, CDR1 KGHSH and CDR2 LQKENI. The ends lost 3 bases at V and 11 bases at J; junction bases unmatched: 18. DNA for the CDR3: TGTGCCAGCTCACCCCGCCGGGACAGGAACGCTTCGGCATTTCAGTACTTC. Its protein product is CASSPRRDRNASAFQYF.

CDR3 bases: TGTGCCAGCAGCTCCCCGGGGACAGGAAATGAGCAGTTCTTC. Its protein is CASSSPGTGNEQFF. The chain carries TRBV7-3 and TRBJ2-1; TRBD1 agrees at 8 bases. CDR3 length: 14 amino acids. The V gene's germline CDR1 is SGHTA and CDR2 FQGTGA. Trimming removed 4 bases from V and 7 bases from J; junction bases left unmatched: 6. The entire variable domain, with the rest obtained from reference TRBV7-3 and TRBJ2-1, is as follows: GAGVSQTPSNKVTEKGKYVELRCDPISGHTALYWYRQSLGQGPEFLIYFQGTGAADDSGLPNDRFFAVRPEGSVSTLKIQRTERGDSAVYLCASSSPGTGNEQFFGPGTRLTVL.

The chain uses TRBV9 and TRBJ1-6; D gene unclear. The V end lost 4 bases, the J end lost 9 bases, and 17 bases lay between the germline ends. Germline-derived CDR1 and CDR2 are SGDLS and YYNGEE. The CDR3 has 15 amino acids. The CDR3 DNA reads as TGTGCCAGCAGCACCGGGATTGTCCGGGGTTCACCCCTCCACTTT. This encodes CASSTGIVRGSPLHF.

The CDR3 loop is CASSPNLSNSGTEAFF. CDR3 nucleotide sequence: TGTGCCAGCTCACCGAATCTTTCTAACTCAGGGACTGAAGCTTTCTTT. The chain recombines TRBV18 with TRBJ1-1; a possible D gene is TRBD1 (5 bases). The germline V and J ends were trimmed by 3 bases and 5 bases, with 19 bases remaining between them. The CDR3 is made up of 16 amino acids. CDR1 is KGHSH, CDR2 LQKENI, per germline.

The DNA of the CDR3 is TGTGCCAGCAGCCGGGTGTCCGGTATTGAAGCTTTCTTT. It codes for CASSRVSGIEAFF. V usage is TRBV7-9 and J usage is TRBJ1-1; D call uncertain. CDR1 is SEHNR, CDR2 FQNEAQ, per germline (reference sequence). The CDR3 contains 13 residues. V shed 5 bases and J shed 7 bases, with 14 bases lying between them.

This chain's CDR3 is CASSVNSGGSTYEQYF. The CDR3 DNA follows: TGTGCCAGCTCAGTTAACTCAGGGGGCTCTACCTACGAGCAGTACTTC. The chain recombines TRBV18 with TRBJ2-7; 8 bases are shared with TRBD1. J was trimmed by 2 bases and V by 5 bases; bases with no gene match: 11. The germline gives CDR1 KGHSH, CDR2 LQKENI. The CDR3 has 16 amino acids.

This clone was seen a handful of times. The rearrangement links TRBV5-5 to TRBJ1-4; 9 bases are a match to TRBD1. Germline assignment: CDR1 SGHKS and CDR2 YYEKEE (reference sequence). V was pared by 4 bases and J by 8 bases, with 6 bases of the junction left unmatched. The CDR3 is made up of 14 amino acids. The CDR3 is CASSNRDRDEKLFF. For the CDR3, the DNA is TGTGCCAGCAGCAATCGGGACAGGGACGAAAAACTGTTTTTT. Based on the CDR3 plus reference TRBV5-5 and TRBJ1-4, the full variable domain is DAGVTQSPTHLIKTRGQQVTLRCSPISGHKSVSWYQQVLGQGPQFIFQYYEKEERGRGNFPDRFSARQFPNYSSELNVNALLLGDSALYLCASSNRDRDEKLFFGSGTQLSVL.

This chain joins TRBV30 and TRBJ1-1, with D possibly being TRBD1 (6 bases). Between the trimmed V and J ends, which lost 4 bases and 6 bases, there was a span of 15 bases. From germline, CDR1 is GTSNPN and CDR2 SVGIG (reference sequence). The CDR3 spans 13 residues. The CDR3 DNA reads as TGTGCCTGGATTCGGCAGGGGTCCCCTGAAGCTTTCTTT. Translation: CAWIRQGSPEAFF.

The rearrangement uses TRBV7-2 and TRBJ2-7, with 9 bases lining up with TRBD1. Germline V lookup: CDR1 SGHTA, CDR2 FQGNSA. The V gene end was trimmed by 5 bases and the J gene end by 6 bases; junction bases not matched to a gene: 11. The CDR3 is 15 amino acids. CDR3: CASSLLGQGSLEQYF. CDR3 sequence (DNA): TGTGCCAGCAGCCTATTGGGACAGGGTAGTCTCGAGCAGTACTTC.

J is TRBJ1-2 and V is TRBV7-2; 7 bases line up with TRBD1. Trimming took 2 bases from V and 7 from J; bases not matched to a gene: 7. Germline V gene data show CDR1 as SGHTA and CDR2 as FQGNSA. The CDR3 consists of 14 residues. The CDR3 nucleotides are TGTGCCAGCAGCTTAAAGTCGACAGGGAGTGGCTACACCTTC. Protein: CASSLKSTGSGYTF.

CDR3 protein: CASSQPSRLAGGRGYEQYF. CDR3 sequence (DNA): TGTGCCAGCAGCCAGCCATCTAGGCTAGCGGGGGGGCGGGGATACGAGCAGTACTTC. The chain employs TRBV4-2 and TRBJ2-7, with 12 bases aligning to TRBD2. J gave up 4 bases and V 3 bases, and 16 bases lay outside the gene matches. The germline gives CDR1 LGHNA, CDR2 YNFKEQ. CDR3 length: 19 amino acids.

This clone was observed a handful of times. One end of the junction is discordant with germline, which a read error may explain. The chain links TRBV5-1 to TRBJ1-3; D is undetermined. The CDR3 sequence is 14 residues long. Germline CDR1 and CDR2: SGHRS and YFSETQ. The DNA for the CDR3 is TGCGCCAGCAGATTGGCCGGGTTAGGAAACACCATATATTTT. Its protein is CASRLAGLGNTIYF. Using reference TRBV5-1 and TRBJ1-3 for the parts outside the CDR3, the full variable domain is KAGVTQTPRYLIKTRGQQVTLSCSPISGHRSVSWYQQTPGQGLQFLFEYFSETQRNKGNFPGRFSGRQFSNSRSEMNVSTLELGDSALYLCASRLAGLGNTIYFGEGSWLTVV.